Below, one T cell receptor (beta chain) is given with its context. A sample-barcoded 5' primer and a J-beta primer mix were used in a second PCR of roughly 7 to 11 cycles. TCRdb passed the 5' RACE reads through MiXCR, listing each CDR3 protein once. There are around 1,800,000 distinct CDR3 sequences in the sample; more than 35% occur only once, and around 23% lies in the top ten. The data belong to a study of blood T cells in healthy people across ages. Germline CDR1 and CDR2: SGHTA and FQGNSA. The CDR3 runs 16 residues. The V and J ends lost 7 bases and 1 base, in that order; junction bases with no gene match: 5.

Material for sequencing was blood. The chain joins TRBV7-2 to TRBJ2-1; the match to TRBD2 covers 12 bases. This receptor was identified in a human donor in good health. DNA of the CDR3: TGTGCCAGCACCCTAGCGGGGGGGAGTTCCTACAATGAGCAGTTCTTC. It encodes CASTLAGGSSYNEQFF.